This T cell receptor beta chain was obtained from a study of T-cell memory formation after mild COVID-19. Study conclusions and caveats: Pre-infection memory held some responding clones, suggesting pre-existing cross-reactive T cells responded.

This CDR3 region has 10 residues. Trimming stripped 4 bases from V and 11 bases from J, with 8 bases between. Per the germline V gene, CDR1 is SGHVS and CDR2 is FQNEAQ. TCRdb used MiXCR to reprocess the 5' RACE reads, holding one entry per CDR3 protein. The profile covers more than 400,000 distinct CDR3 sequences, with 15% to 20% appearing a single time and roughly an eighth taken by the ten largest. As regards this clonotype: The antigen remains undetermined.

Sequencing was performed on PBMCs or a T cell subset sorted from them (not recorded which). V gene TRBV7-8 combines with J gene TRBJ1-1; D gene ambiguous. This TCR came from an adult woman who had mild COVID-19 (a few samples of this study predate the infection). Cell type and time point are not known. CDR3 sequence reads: CASSSRKAFF. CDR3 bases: TGTGCCAGCAGCTCGAGGAAGGCTTTCTTT.